One sample yielded the 30 T cell receptor beta chains listed below, sequenced in a study of OX40 agonist ivuxolimab in advanced cancers. Method: immunoSEQ multiplex PCR; TCRdb's copy keeps in-frame clones and lacks some. The repertoire holds about 43,000 clones, with around 86% as singletons. The sample in question was CD4+ or CD8+ T cells sorted from blood, obtained in a trial of the OX40 agonist ivuxolimab. These receptors were collected from an adult with an advanced solid tumor such as melanoma, head and neck, liver or kidney cancer.

V gene TRBV4-1 combines with J gene TRBJ2-2, with no clear D. Trimming removed 0 bases from V and 5 bases from J, with 10 bases in between. Germline assignment: CDR1 MGHRA and CDR2 YSYEKL. This CDR3 spans 15 amino acids. The DNA for the CDR3 is TGCGCCAGCAGCCAAGATCGTGGTCCGACCGGGGAGCTGTTTTTT. This translates into CASSQDRGPTGELFF.

In DNA form, the CDR3 reads TGTGCCAGCAGCTTGTCGGCTTCTCCTAACGGGGAGCTGTTTTTT. Translating it yields CASSLSASPNGELFF. V gene TRBV7-9 combines with J gene TRBJ2-2; D not certain. Germline V gene data show CDR1 as SEHNR and CDR2 as FQNEAQ (reference sequence). V lost 3 bases and J lost 7, with 15 bases in between. This CDR3 has 15 residues.

This chain joins TRBV6-5 and TRBJ2-7, with a weak D call TRBD2 (5 bases). CDR1 MNHEY and CDR2 SVGAGI come from the germline V gene. CDR3 length equals 14 residues. V gave up 2 bases and J gave up 3 bases, with 11 bases separating them. The CDR3 DNA reads as TGTGCCAGCAGTTACAACGTGGGAGTCTACGAGCAGTACTTC. Amino acid sequence: CASSYNVGVYEQYF.

J is TRBJ1-3 and V is TRBV6-1, with a tentative D call TRBD1 (6 bases). The V end lost 2 bases, the J end lost 5 bases, and 34 bases lay between the germline ends. Per germline, CDR1 MNHNS and CDR2 SASEGT. The CDR3 loop spans 22 amino acids. In nucleotides, the CDR3 is TGTGCCAGCAGTGAAAGAATTCGCACCGGGACACCCGGTGTGGTTGGAAGAAACACCATATATTTT. Translating gives CASSERIRTGTPGVVGRNTIYF.

This clone was seen a single time. The chain couples TRBV29-1 to TRBJ1-2, with 7 nucleotides matching TRBD1. Germline V gene data show CDR1 as SQVTM and CDR2 as ANQGSEA. CDR3 size: 12 residues. Unmatched junction bases numbered 2, after V lost 4 bases and J lost 3 bases. CDR3 region: CSVGGGYYGYTF. The CDR3 nucleotides read TGCAGCGTTGGAGGGGGCTACTATGGCTACACCTTC.

The chain combines TRBV5-5 with TRBJ2-7, with 8 nucleotides matching TRBD2. The CDR3 consists of 14 residues. Germline CDR1 is SGHKS and CDR2 is YYEKEE (reference sequence). V was clipped by 0 bases and J by 3 bases; unmatched bases: 2. DNA for the CDR3: TGTGCCAGCAGCTTGGCGGGAGGGGGCTACGAGCAGTACTTC. Encoded protein: CASSLAGGGYEQYF. The full variable domain, completed using reference TRBV5-5 and TRBJ2-7, is DAGVTQSPTHLIKTRGQQVTLRCSPISGHKSVSWYQQVLGQGPQFIFQYYEKEERGRGNFPDRFSARQFPNYSSELNVNALLLGDSALYLCASSLAGGGYEQYFGPGTRLTVT.

The chain carries TRBV7-9 and TRBJ2-5; D is possibly TRBD2 (6 bases). CDR1 is SEHNR, CDR2 FQNEAQ, per germline (reference sequence). The CDR3 is made up of 11 amino acids. V lost 5 bases to trimming and J lost 5 bases, with 6 bases between them. The CDR3 coding sequence is TGTGCCAGCAGCGGAGGGGAGACCCAGTACTTC. It encodes CASSGGETQYF.

The chain employs TRBV11-2 and TRBJ2-5; no clear D gene. The CDR3 runs to 10 residues. Germline CDR1 is SGHAT and CDR2 is FQNNGV. Trimming cost V 4 bases and J 7 bases, with 4 bases left between them. The CDR3 nucleotides read TGTGCCAGCAGCTCCGGGACCCAGTACTTC. This gives the protein CASSSGTQYF.

The chain employs TRBV27 and TRBJ2-7, with D tentatively TRBD2 (5 bases). The CDR3 is 14 amino acids. V dropped 3 bases and J dropped 4 bases, with 13 bases sitting between them. CDR1 is MNHEY, CDR2 SMNVEV, per germline (reference sequence). CDR3 coding DNA: TGTGCCAGCAGTTTTTTGGGAGATCGGTACGAGCAGTACTTC. Its protein is CASSFLGDRYEQYF.

This chain uses TRBV28 with TRBJ2-5; D gene uncertain. V was cut by 7 bases and J by 3 bases, with 9 bases left in between. The CDR3 consists of 12 residues. Germline V gene sequence: CDR1 MDHEN, CDR2 SYDVKM. The CDR3 loop is CASTVEKETQYF. In DNA, the CDR3 is TGTGCCAGCACGGTGGAGAAAGAGACCCAGTACTTC.

This rearrangement joins TRBV6-5 to TRBJ2-3; 10 nucleotides agree with TRBD1. CDR1 MNHEY and CDR2 SVGAGI come from the germline V gene. With V trimmed by 6 bases and J by 6 bases, 9 bases remained unmatched. This CDR3 is 15 amino acids long. The CDR3 protein is CASSKGTGVVDTQYF. The CDR3 region has the DNA TGTGCCAGCAGCAAAGGGACAGGGGTGGTGGATACGCAGTATTTT.

This clone was counted a single time. The CDR3 loop is CASSLREGNNEQFF. In nucleotides, the CDR3 is TGTGCCAGCAGCTTGCGGGAGGGTAACAATGAGCAGTTCTTC. The chain is built from TRBV5-4 and TRBJ2-1, with 8 bases aligning to TRBD2. The CDR3 loop spans 14 amino acids. CDR1 and CDR2 from the germline V gene are SGHNT and YYREEE (reference sequence). The V gene end was trimmed by 1 base and the J gene end by 5 bases; junction bases not matched to a gene: 2.

This clone was recorded once. The chain recombines TRBV19 with TRBJ2-1; tentatively, D is TRBD1 (5 bases). This CDR3 is 14 amino acids long. Trimming stripped 2 bases from V and 4 bases from J, with 9 bases between. Germline V gene lookup returns CDR1 LNHDA and CDR2 SQIVND (reference sequence). CDR3 protein: CASSILTEYNEQFF. The CDR3 DNA is TGTGCCAGTAGTATACTGACAGAGTACAATGAGCAGTTCTTC. Supplemented by reference TRBV19 and TRBJ2-1, the full variable domain reads DGGITQSPKYLFRKEGQNVTLSCEQNLNHDAMYWYRQDPGQGLRLIYYSQIVNDFQKGDIAEGYSVSREKKESFPLTVTSAQKNPTAFYLCASSILTEYNEQFFGPGTRLTVL.

The rearrangement uses TRBV14 and TRBJ1-2, with D perhaps TRBD1 (5 bases). Trimming stripped 4 bases from V and 5 bases from J, with 17 bases between. Germline CDR1 reads SGHDN; CDR2 reads FVKESK. The length of the CDR3 is 15 residues. The CDR3 here is CASSPRIGTAYGYTF. The CDR3 nucleotides read TGTGCCAGCAGCCCCCGGATCGGGACGGCTTATGGCTACACCTTC.

The chain carries TRBV15 and TRBJ1-1, with D possibly being TRBD1 (6 bases). CDR3 length equals 16 residues. Trimming stripped 3 bases from V and 0 bases from J, with 14 bases between. The germline CDR1 and CDR2 sequences are LNHNV and YYDKDF (reference sequence). CDR3 loop: CATSSQDRAVNTEAFF. The DNA for the CDR3 is TGTGCCACCAGCAGCCAGGACAGAGCGGTGAACACTGAAGCTTTCTTT.

This chain connects TRBV5-1 to TRBJ2-3, with 11 bases that match TRBD2. Germline CDR1 reads SGHRS; CDR2 reads YFSETQ. This CDR3 comprises 15 residues. Trimming removed 3 bases from V and 4 bases from J; junction bases left unmatched: 4. CDR3: CASSSPTSGADTQYF. The DNA of the CDR3 is TGCGCCAGCAGCTCCCCGACTAGCGGGGCAGATACGCAGTATTTT.

J is TRBJ1-3 and V is TRBV29-1; D unresolved. Germline V CDR1 and CDR2: SQVTM, ANQGSEA. Trimming stripped 4 bases from V and 2 bases from J, with 6 bases between. CDR3 length: 12 amino acids. The CDR3 nucleotides read TGCAGCGTTGCAGTTACTGGAAACACCATATATTTT. Protein product: CSVAVTGNTIYF. Variable domain in full (rest from reference TRBV29-1 and TRBJ1-3): SAVISQKPSRDICQRGTSLTIQCQVDSQVTMMFWYRQQPGQSLTLIATANQGSEATYESGFVIDKFPISRPNLTFSTLTVSNMSPEDSSIYLCSVAVTGNTIYFGEGSWLTVV.

The chain recombines TRBV7-9 with TRBJ2-5; D unclear. The CDR3 covers 11 residues. Per germline, CDR1 SEHNR and CDR2 FQNEAQ (reference sequence). The germline V and J ends were trimmed by 4 bases and 5 bases, with 5 bases remaining between them. In DNA, the CDR3 is TGTGCCAGCAGCTCAAAGGAGACCCAGTACTTC. It codes for CASSSKETQYF.

This chain joins TRBV7-6 and TRBJ2-3; D could derive from TRBD1 or TRBD2 (6 bases each). This CDR3 contains 14 residues. Trimming removed 5 bases at V and 4 bases at J, with 13 bases between. The germline V gene has CDR1 SGHVS and CDR2 FNYEAQ. CDR3 nucleotides: TGTGCCAGCAGCCTGGGGGGCGGGGCAGATACGCAGTATTTT. Translating gives CASSLGGGADTQYF.

V and J are TRBV7-6 and TRBJ2-7, with TRBD1 matching over 11 bases. Germline values: CDR1 SGHVS, CDR2 FNYEAQ. V lost 5 bases to trimming and J lost 1 base; unmatched junction nucleotides: 4. The CDR3 has 15 residues. CDR3 sequence (DNA): TGTGCCAGCAGCCGAGGGACAGGGGGTTCCTACGAGCAGTACTTC. This sequence encodes CASSRGTGGSYEQYF.

The chain recombines TRBV12-5 with TRBJ2-1; no clear D. V shed 5 bases and J shed 8 bases, with 10 bases lying between them. This CDR3 comprises 12 residues. The germline V gene has CDR1 LGHNT and CDR2 FRNRAP. The CDR3 bases are TGTGCTAGTGGTCTCGTGACCTATGAGCAGTTCTTC. Protein sequence: CASGLVTYEQFF.

The J gene is TRBJ1-2, the V gene TRBV11-2, with D perhaps matching TRBD1 (5 bases). Per germline, CDR1 SGHAT and CDR2 FQNNGV. V gave up 1 base and J gave up 3 bases, with 9 bases separating them. The CDR3 is 14 residues long. Here the CDR3 reads CASSLAGYHYGYTF. CDR3 nucleotides: TGTGCCAGCAGCTTAGCAGGGTATCACTATGGCTACACCTTC. The full variable domain, its missing parts supplied by reference TRBV11-2 and TRBJ1-2, is EAGVAQSPRYKIIEKRQSVAFWCNPISGHATLYWYQQILGQGPKLLIQFQNNGVVDDSQLPKDRFSAERLKGVDSTLKIQPAKLEDSAVYLCASSLAGYHYGYTFGSGTRLTVV.

By its share, this clone is medium-sized (0.01 to 0.1%). The chain carries TRBV20-1 and TRBJ2-7, with 7 nucleotides matching TRBD2. Germline V gene lookup returns CDR1 DFQATT and CDR2 SNEGSKA (reference sequence). The CDR3 totals 11 residues. V gave up 3 bases and J gave up 7 bases; unmatched junction bases: 3. The CDR3, as DNA: TGCAGTGCTAGGGGGGGGAGGGAGCAGTACTTC. Amino acids: CSARGGREQYF.

The gene calls are TRBV9 and TRBJ1-3, with TRBD1 matching 9 bases. V was pared by 2 bases and J by 1 base, with 1 base of the junction left unmatched. The V gene's germline CDR1 is SGDLS and CDR2 YYNGEE. This CDR3 spans 15 amino acids. The CDR3 DNA sequence: TGTGCCAGCAGCGTTGGGACAGGGTCTGGAAACACCATATATTTT. Amino acids: CASSVGTGSGNTIYF.

There are a few counts of this clone. This rearrangement joins TRBV5-1 to TRBJ2-1, with D hard to call. Germline assignment: CDR1 SGHRS and CDR2 YFSETQ. The CDR3 consists of 13 residues. V was trimmed by 2 bases and J by 5 bases, leaving 8 bases between them. CDR3 region: CASSFRLNNEQFF. Here the CDR3 DNA reads TGCGCCAGCAGCTTTAGACTTAACAATGAGCAGTTCTTC.

The CDR3, as DNA: TGTGCCAGCAGCCACCACCGACAGGGGTCCTATGGCTACACCTTC. Translating it yields CASSHHRQGSYGYTF. The V gene is TRBV7-9, the J gene TRBJ1-2; TRBD1 matches at 8 bases. This CDR3 has 15 amino acids. Germline CDR1 SEHNR, CDR2 FQNEAQ (reference sequence). After removal of 5 bases from V and 4 bases from J, the junction contained 9 bases not matched to a gene.

The chain joins TRBV29-1 to TRBJ2-1; 9 nucleotides line up with TRBD1. Germline trimming cut 3 bases from V and 3 bases from J; bases unmatched to any gene: 3. The CDR3 has 14 amino acids. Germline V lookup: CDR1 SQVTM, CDR2 ANQGSEA. CDR3 DNA: TGCAGCGTTGAGGGACAGGGATACTACAATGAGCAGTTCTTC. Translating it yields CSVEGQGYYNEQFF.

This chain joins TRBV7-9 and TRBJ2-2; 8 nucleotides agree with TRBD2. Trimming cost V 8 bases and J 4 bases; bases outside gene matches: 3. Looked up from germline, CDR1 is SEHNR and CDR2 is FQNEAQ (reference sequence). The CDR3 sequence is 13 residues long. CDR3 region: CASFAGGTGELFF. CDR3 in DNA: TGTGCCAGCTTTGCGGGGGGCACCGGGGAGCTGTTTTTT. Using reference TRBV7-9 and TRBJ2-2 for the parts outside the CDR3, the full variable domain is DTGVSQNPRHKITKRGQNVTFRCDPISEHNRLYWYRQTLGQGPEFLTYFQNEAQLEKSRLLSDRFSAERPKGSFSTLEIQRTEQGDSAMYLCASFAGGTGELFFGEGSRLTVL.

This clone has a handful of counts. The CDR3 sequence is CASSFSGRTRDEQFF. CDR3 DNA: TGCGCCAGCAGCTTTAGCGGGAGAACTAGGGATGAGCAGTTCTTC. The J gene is TRBJ2-1, the V gene TRBV5-1; 9 bases line up with TRBD2. Germline V gives CDR1 SGHRS, CDR2 YFSETQ. The CDR3 totals 15 residues. V gave up 2 bases and J gave up 8 bases; unmatched junction bases: 8.

In DNA, the CDR3 is TGCGCCAGCAGCTCGGGACAGGGAGGTGATCAGCCCCAGCATTTT. It is translated as CASSSGQGGDQPQHF. The V gene is TRBV5-1, the J gene TRBJ1-5; TRBD1 aligns across 9 bases. Germline lookup yields CDR1 SGHRS and CDR2 YFSETQ. The CDR3 extends over 15 amino acids. V lost 3 bases, J lost 5 bases, and 6 bases stayed unmatched.